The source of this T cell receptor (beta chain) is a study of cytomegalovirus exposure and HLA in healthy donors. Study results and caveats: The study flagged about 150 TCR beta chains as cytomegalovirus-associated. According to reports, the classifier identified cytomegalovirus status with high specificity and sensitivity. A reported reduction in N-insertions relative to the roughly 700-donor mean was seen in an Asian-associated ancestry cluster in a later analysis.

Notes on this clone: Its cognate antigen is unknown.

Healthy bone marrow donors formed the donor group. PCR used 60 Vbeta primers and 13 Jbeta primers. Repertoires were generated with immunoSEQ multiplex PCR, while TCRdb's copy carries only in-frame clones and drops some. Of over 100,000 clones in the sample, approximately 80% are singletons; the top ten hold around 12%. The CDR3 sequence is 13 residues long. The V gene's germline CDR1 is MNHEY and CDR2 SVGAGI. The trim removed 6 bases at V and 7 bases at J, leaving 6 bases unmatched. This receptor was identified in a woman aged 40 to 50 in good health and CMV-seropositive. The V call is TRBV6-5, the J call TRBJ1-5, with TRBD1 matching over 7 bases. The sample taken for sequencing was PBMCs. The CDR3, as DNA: TGTGCCAGCAGAAAACAGGGGTTGCAGCCCCAGCATTTT. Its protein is CASRKQGLQPQHF.